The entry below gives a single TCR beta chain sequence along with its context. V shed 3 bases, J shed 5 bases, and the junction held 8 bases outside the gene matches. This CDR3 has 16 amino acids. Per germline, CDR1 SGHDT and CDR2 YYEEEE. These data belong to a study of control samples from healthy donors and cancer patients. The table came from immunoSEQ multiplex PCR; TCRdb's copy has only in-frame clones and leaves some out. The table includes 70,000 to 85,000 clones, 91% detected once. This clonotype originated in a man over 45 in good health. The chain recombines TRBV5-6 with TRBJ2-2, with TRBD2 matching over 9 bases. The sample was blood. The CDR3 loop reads CASSSLLAGTTGELFF. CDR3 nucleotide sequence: TGTGCCAGCAGCTCCTTGCTAGCGGGGACAACCGGGGAGCTGTTTTTT.